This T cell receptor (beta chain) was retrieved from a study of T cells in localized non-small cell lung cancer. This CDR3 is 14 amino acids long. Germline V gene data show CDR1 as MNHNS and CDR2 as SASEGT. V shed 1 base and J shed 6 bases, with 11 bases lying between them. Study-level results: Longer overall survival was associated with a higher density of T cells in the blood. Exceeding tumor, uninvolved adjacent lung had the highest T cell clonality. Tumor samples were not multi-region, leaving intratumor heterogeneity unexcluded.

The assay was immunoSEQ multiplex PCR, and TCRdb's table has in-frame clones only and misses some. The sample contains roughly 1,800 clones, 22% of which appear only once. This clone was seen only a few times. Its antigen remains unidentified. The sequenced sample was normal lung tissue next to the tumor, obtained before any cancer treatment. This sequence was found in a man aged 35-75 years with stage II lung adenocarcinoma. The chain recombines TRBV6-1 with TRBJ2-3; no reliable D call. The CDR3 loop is CASSEGSVEDTQYF. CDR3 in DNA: TGTGCCAGCAGTGAAGGTTCTGTGGAGGATACGCAGTATTTT.